The entry that follows covers one T cell receptor beta chain sequence. Its antigen is undetermined. V lost 6 bases, J lost 3 bases, and 9 bases stayed unmatched. The CDR3 loop spans 15 amino acids. CDR1 and CDR2 (germline): MNHEY, SVGAGI. The data were taken from a study of cytomegalovirus exposure and HLA in healthy donors. Study results and limitations: Rarity marked most TCR sequences, yet some public TCRs occurred in many donors.

Sequencing used immunoSEQ multiplex PCR; TCRdb keeps in-frame clones, though not all of them. The sample has 150,000 to 200,000 clones; around nine tenths are singletons. The sequenced sample consisted of PBMCs. The TCR comes from a woman in her thirties in good health and CMV-seronegative. The rearrangement links TRBV6-5 to TRBJ2-7, with 9 positions matching TRBD1. CDR3 sequence reads: CASSPGTGNFYEQYF. The CDR3 nucleotides read TGTGCCAGCAGCCCCGGGACAGGGAATTTCTACGAGCAGTACTTC.